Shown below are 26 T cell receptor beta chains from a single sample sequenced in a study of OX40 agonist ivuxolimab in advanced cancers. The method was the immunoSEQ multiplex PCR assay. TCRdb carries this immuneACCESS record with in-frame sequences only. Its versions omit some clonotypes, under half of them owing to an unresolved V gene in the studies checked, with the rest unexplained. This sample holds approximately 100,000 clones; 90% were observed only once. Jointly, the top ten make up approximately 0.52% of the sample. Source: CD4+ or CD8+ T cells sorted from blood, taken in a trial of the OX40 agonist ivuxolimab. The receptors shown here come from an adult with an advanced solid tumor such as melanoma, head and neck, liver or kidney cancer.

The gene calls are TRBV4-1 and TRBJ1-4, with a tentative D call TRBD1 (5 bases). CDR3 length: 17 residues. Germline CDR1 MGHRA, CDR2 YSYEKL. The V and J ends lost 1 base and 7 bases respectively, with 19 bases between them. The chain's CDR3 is CASSQVGGRGLSEKLFF. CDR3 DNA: TGCGCCAGCAGCCAAGTCGGGGGGAGGGGATTAAGTGAAAAACTGTTTTTT.

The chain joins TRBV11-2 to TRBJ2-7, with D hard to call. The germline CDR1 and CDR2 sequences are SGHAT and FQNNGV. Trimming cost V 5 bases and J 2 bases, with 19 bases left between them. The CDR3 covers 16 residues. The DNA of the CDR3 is TGTGCCAGCAGCCCTGACCCGAAGTCATTTACCTACGAGCAGTACTTC. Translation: CASSPDPKSFTYEQYF.

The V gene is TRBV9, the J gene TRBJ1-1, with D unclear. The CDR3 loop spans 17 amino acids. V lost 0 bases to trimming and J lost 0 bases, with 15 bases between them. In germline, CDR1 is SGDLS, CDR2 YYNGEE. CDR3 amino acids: CASSVAGGGQMNTEAFF. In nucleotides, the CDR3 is TGTGCCAGCAGCGTAGCCGGTGGCGGGCAAATGAACACTGAAGCTTTCTTT.

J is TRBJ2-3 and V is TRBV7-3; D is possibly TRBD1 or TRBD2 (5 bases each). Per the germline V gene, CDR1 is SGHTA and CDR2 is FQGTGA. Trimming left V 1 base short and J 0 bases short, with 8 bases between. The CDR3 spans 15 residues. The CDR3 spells CASSLRGASTDTQYF. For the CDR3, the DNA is TGTGCCAGCAGCTTAAGAGGGGCTAGCACAGATACGCAGTATTTT.

The CDR3 DNA reads TGTGCCAGCACCCCTGGTTGGGGGGGAGGGACCCAGTACTTC. Translated, it gives CASTPGWGGGTQYF. The V gene is TRBV28, the J gene TRBJ2-5, with 7 bases that match TRBD2. The germline V gene has CDR1 MDHEN and CDR2 SYDVKM. The CDR3 is 14 amino acids. V shed 7 bases, J shed 7 bases, and the junction held 12 bases outside the gene matches.

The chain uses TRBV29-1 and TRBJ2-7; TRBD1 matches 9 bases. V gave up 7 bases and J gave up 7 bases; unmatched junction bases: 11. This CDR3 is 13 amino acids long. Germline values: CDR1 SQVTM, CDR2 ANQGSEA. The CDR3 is CSAMTGGVGEQYF. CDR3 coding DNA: TGCAGCGCTATGACAGGGGGAGTGGGTGAGCAGTACTTC.

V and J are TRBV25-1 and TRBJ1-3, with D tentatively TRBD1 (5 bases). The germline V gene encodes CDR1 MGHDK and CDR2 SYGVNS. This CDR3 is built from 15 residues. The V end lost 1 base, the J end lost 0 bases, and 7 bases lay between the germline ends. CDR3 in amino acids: CASSEWGGSGNTIYF. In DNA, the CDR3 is TGTGCCAGCAGTGAATGGGGGGGCTCTGGAAACACCATATATTTT. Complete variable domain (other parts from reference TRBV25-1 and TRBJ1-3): EADIYQTPRYLVIGTGKKITLECSQTMGHDKMYWYQQDPGMELHLIHYSYGVNSTEKGDLSSESTVSRIRTEHFPLTLESARPSHTSQYLCASSEWGGSGNTIYFGEGSWLTVV.

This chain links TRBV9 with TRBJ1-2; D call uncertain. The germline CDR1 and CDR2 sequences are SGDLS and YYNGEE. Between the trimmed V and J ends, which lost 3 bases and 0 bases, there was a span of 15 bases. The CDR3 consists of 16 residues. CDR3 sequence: CASSENRHTSNYGYTF. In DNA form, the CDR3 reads TGTGCCAGCAGCGAAAACAGACATACTTCTAACTATGGCTACACCTTC.

The CDR3 DNA sequence: TGTGCCAGCAGCTTGGGGGCAGATTCACCCCTCCACTTT. The encoded protein is CASSLGADSPLHF. This chain uses TRBV21-1 with TRBJ1-6; the D call in the table, TRBD1, was not verified against the DNA. TRBV21-1 is a pseudogene segment. This CDR3 contains 13 residues.

This CDR3 is CASSLSGRQFF. DNA for the CDR3: TGTGCCAGCAGTCTTAGCGGTCGGCAGTTCTTC. The chain links TRBV6-5 to TRBJ2-1, with D maybe TRBD2 (6 bases). V shed 5 bases and J shed 12 bases, with 11 bases lying between them. The CDR3 runs 11 residues. Germline lookup yields CDR1 MNHEY and CDR2 SVGAGI.

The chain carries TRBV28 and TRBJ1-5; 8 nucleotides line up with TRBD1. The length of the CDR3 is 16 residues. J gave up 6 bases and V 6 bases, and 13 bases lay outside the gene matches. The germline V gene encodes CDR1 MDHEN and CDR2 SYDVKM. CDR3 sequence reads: CASSSSQGGTSQPQHF. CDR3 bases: TGTGCCAGCAGCTCCTCACAGGGGGGAACAAGTCAGCCCCAGCATTTT. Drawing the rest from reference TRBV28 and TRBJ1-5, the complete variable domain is DVKVTQSSRYLVKRTGEKVFLECVQDMDHENMFWYRQDPGLGLRLIYFSYDVKMKEKGDIPEGYSVSREKKERFSLILESASTNQTSMYLCASSSSQGGTSQPQHFGDGTRLSIL.

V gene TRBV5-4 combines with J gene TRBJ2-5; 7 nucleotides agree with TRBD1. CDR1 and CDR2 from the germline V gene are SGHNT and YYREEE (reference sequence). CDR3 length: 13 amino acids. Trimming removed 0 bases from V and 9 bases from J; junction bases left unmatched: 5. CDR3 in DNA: TGTGCCAGCAGCTTGGACAGGGGCTTTCCCCAGTACTTC. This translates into CASSLDRGFPQYF.

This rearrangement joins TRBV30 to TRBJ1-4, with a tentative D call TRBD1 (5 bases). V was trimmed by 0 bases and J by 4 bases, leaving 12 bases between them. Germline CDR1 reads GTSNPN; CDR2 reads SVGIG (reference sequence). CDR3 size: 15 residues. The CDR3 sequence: CAWSVQAGSNEKLFF. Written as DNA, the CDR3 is TGTGCCTGGAGTGTACAGGCAGGGAGTAATGAAAAACTGTTTTTT.

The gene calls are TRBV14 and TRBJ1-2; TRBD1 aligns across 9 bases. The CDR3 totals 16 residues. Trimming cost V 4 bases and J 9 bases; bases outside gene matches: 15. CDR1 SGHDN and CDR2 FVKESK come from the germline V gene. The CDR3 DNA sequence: TGTGCCAGCAGCCCCCGCATGTCCGGGACAGGGAATCGCTACACCTTC. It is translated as CASSPRMSGTGNRYTF.

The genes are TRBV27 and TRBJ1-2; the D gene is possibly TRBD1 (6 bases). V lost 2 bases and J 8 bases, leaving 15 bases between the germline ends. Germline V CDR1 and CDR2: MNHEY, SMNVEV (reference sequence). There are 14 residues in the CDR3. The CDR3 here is CASSLRPGGPGYTF. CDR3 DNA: TGTGCCAGCAGTTTAAGGCCTGGGGGGCCCGGCTACACCTTC.

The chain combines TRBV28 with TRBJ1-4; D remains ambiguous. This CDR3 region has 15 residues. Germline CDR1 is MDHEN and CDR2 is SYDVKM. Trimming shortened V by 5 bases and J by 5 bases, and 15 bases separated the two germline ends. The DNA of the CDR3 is TGTGCCAGCAGTAAACCGGGAGCCCAAAATGAAAAACTGTTTTTT. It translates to CASSKPGAQNEKLFF.

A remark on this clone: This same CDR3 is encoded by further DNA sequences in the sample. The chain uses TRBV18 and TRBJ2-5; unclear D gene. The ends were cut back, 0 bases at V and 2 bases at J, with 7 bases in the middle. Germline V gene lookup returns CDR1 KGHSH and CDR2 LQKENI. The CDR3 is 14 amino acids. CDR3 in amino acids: CASSPPSSQETQYF. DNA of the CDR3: TGTGCCAGCTCACCACCCTCCAGTCAAGAGACCCAGTACTTC.

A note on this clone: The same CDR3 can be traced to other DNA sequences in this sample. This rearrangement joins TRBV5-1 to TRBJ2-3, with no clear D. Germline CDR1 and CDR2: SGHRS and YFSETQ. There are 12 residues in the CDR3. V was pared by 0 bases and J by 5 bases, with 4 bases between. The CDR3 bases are TGCGCCAGCAGCTTGGTGGGAGATACGCAGTATTTT. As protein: CASSLVGDTQYF.

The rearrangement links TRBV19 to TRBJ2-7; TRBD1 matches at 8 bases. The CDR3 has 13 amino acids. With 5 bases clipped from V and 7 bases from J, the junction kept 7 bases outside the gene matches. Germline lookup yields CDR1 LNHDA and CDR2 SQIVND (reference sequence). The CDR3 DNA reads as TGTGCCAGTAGTCCCCAGGGGGCGCGTGAGCAGTACTTC. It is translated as CASSPQGAREQYF. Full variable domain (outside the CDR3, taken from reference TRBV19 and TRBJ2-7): DGGITQSPKYLFRKEGQNVTLSCEQNLNHDAMYWYRQDPGQGLRLIYYSQIVNDFQKGDIAEGYSVSREKKESFPLTVTSAQKNPTAFYLCASSPQGAREQYFGPGTRLTVT.

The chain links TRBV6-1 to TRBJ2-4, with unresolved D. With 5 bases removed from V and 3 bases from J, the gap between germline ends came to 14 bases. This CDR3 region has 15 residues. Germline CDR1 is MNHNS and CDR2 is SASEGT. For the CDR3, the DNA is TGTGCCAGCAGTCCAAGGGTGGATGGCAAAAACATTCAGTACTTC. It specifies CASSPRVDGKNIQYF.

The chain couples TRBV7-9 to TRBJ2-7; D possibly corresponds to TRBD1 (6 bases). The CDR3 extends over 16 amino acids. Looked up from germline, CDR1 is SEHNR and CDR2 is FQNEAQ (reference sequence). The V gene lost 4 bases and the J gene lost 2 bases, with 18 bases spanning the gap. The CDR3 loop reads CASSSVRAGETYEQYF. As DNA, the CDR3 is TGTGCCAGCAGCTCAGTGAGGGCAGGGGAGACCTACGAGCAGTACTTC.

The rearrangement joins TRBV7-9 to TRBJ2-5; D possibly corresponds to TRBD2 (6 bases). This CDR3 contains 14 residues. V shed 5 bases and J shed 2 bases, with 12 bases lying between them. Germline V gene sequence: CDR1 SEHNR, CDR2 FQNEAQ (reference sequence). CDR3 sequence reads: CASSPLGGQETQYF. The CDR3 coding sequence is TGTGCCAGCAGCCCATTAGGAGGGCAAGAGACCCAGTACTTC.

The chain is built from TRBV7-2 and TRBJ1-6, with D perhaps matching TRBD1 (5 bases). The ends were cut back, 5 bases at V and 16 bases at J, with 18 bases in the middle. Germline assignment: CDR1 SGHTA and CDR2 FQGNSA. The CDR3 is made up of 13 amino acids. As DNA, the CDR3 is TGTGCCAGCAGCCCCGGGGGAGTCTCCCAACTCCACTTT. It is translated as CASSPGGVSQLHF.

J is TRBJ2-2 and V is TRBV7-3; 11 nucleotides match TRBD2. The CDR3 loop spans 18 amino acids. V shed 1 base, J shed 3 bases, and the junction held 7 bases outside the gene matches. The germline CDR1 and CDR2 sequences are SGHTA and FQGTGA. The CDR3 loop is CASSLRASGGPDTGELFF. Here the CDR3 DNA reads TGTGCCAGCAGCTTAAGGGCTAGCGGGGGGCCCGACACCGGGGAGCTGTTTTTT.

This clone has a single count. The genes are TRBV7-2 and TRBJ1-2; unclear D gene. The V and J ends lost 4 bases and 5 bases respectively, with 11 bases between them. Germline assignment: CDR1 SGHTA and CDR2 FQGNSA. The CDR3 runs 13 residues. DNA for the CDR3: TGTGCCAGCAGCTCTGATTTAGGGTATGGCTACACCTTC. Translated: CASSSDLGYGYTF. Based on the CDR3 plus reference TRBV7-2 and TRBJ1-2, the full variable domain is GAGVSQSPSNKVTEKGKDVELRCDPISGHTALYWYRQSLGQGLEFLIYFQGNSAPDKSGLPSDRFSAERTGGSVSTLTIQRTQQEDSAVYLCASSSDLGYGYTFGSGTRLTVV.

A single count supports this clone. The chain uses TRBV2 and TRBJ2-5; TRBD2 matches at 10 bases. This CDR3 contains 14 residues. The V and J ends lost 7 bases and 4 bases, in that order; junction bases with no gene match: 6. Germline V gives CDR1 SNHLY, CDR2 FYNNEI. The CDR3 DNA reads TGTGCCAGCATGGGACTAGCGTCAGGAGAGACCCAGTACTTC. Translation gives CASMGLASGETQYF.